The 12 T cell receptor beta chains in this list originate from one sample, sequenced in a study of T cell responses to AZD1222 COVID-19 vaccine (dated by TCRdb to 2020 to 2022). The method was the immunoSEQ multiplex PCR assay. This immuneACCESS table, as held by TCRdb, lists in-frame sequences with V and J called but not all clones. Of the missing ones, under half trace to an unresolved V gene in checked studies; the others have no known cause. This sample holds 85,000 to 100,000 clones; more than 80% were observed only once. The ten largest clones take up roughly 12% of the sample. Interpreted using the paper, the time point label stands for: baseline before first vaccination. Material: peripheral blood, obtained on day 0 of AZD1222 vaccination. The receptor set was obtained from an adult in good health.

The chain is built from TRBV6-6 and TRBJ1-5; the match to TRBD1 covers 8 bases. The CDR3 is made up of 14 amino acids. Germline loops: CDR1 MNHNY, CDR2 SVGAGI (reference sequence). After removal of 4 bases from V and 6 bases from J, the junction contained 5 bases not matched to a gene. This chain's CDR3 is CASSSGQGVQPQHF. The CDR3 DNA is TGTGCCAGCAGTTCCGGACAGGGAGTTCAGCCCCAGCATTTT.

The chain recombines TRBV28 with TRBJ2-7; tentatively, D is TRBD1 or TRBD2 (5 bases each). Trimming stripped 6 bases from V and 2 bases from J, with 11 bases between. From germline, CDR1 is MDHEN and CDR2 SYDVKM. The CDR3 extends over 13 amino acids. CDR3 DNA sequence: TGTGCCAGCAGCCCGGTGGGGGCCTACGAGCAGTACTTC. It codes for CASSPVGAYEQYF.

CDR3 DNA sequence: TGTGCCAGCAGCCAAACGCGAGGGAGGATAGTGGCTAATGAAAAACTGTTTTTT. This codes for CASSQTRGRIVANEKLFF. V is TRBV3-1 (or the pseudogene TRBV3-2) and J is TRBJ1-4; D is unresolved. Trimming cost V 2 bases and J 3 bases, with 19 bases left between them. The CDR3 extends over 18 amino acids. Germline V gives CDR1 LGHDT, CDR2 YNNKEL (reference sequence).

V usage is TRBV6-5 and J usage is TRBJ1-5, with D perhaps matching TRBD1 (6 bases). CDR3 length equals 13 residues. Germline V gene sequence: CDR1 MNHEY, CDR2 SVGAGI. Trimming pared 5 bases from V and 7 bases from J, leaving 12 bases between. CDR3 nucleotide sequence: TGTGCCAGCAGTAACAGGGTCGGGCAGCCCCAGCATTTT. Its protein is CASSNRVGQPQHF.

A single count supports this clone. CDR3 DNA: TGTGCCATCAGTGAGTCGGCAGGGAAGACTGAAGCTTTCTTT. Translating gives CAISESAGKTEAFF. The chain combines TRBV10-3 with TRBJ1-1; perhaps TRBD1 as D (5 bases). Germline-derived CDR1 and CDR2 are ENHRY and SYGVKD. This CDR3 region has 14 residues. V lost 0 bases to trimming and J lost 5 bases, with 10 bases between them.

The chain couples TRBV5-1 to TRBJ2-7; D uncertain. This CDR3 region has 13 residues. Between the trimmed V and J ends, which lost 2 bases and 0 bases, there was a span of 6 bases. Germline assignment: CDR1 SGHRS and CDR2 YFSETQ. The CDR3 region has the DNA TGCGCCAGCAGCTTCGGCAGCTCCTACGAGCAGTACTTC. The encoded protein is CASSFGSSYEQYF.

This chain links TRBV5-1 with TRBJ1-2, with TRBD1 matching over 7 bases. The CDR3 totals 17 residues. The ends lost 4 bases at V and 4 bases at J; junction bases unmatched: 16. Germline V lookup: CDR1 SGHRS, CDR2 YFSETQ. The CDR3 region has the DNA TGCGCCAGCAGCCGGGGATTGGGACAGTGGGGAGGCTATGGCTACACCTTC. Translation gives CASSRGLGQWGGYGYTF.

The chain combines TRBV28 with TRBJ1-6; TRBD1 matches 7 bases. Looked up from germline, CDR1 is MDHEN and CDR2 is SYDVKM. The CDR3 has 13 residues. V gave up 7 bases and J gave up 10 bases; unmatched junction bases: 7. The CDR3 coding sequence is TGTGCCAGCAAAGCCACAGGGGTCTCACCCCTCCACTTT. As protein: CASKATGVSPLHF.

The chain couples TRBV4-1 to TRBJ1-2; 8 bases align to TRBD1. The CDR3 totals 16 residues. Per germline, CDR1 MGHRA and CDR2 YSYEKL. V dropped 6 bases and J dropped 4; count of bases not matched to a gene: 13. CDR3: CASRSPFRGRPYGYTF. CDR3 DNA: TGCGCCAGCAGGTCACCCTTCAGGGGGCGACCCTATGGCTACACCTTC.

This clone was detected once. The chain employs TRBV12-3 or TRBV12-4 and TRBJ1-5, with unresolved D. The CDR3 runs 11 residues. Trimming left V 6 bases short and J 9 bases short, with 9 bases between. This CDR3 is CASRAGGPQHF. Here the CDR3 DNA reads TGTGCCAGCAGAGCGGGCGGGCCCCAGCATTTT.

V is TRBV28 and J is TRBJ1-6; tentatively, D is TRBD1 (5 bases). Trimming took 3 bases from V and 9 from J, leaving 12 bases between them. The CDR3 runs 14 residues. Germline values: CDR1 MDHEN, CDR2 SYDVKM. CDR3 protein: CASSLRGVGSPLHF. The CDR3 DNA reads TGTGCCAGCAGTTTGAGAGGGGTGGGTTCACCCCTCCACTTT.

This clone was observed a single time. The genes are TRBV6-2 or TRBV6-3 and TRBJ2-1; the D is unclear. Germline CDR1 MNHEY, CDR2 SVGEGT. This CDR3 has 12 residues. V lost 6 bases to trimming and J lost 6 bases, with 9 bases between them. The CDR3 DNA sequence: TGTGCCAGCAGCTCCCTTTTCAATGAGCAGTTCTTC. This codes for CASSSLFNEQFF.